This record concerns one T cell receptor beta chain sequence. This entry comes from a study of technical replicates of blood from several donors. Method: immunoSEQ multiplex PCR; TCRdb's copy keeps in-frame clones and lacks some. The table lists just under 45,000 clones, around 96% of them singletons, with roughly 0.35% in the top ten. Trimming left V 0 bases short and J 0 bases short, with 7 bases between. The CDR3 is made up of 14 amino acids. Germline V gives CDR1 SGDLS, CDR2 YYNGEE. The rearrangement uses TRBV9 and TRBJ2-7; no clear D. The sequenced sample consisted of T cells isolated from PBMCs. The source is a human donor in good health. The CDR3: CASSVDASSYEQYF. CDR3 in DNA: TGTGCCAGCAGCGTAGATGCCAGCTCCTACGAGCAGTACTTC. The variable domain in full, completed from reference TRBV9 and TRBJ2-7, reads DSGVTQTPKHLITATGQRVTLRCSPRSGDLSVYWYQQSLDQGLQFLIQYYNGEERAKGNILERFSAQQFPDLHSELNLSSLELGDSALYFCASSVDASSYEQYFGPGTRLTVT.